In its sample, the clone carrying this T cell receptor (beta chain) was seen many times. Relative to the germline gene, one junction end is altered; a read error may explain this. This entry is derived from a study of cytomegalovirus exposure and HLA in healthy donors. The repertoire was sequenced with immunoSEQ multiplex PCR; TCRdb's copy has only in-frame clones and lacks some. The sample has more than 110,000 clones, 85% to 90% seen once. The CDR3 has 14 amino acids. Germline CDR1 reads SEHNR; CDR2 reads FQNEAQ (reference sequence). The clonotype comes from a man aged 18 to 30 in good health and CMV-seronegative. This chain connects TRBV7-9 to TRBJ1-1; TRBD1 agrees at 9 bases. Sequencing was carried out using PBMCs. DNA for the CDR3: TGTGCCAGCAGCCAACAGGGGGCGAACCCTGAAGCTTTCTTT. This codes for CASSQQGANPEAFF.